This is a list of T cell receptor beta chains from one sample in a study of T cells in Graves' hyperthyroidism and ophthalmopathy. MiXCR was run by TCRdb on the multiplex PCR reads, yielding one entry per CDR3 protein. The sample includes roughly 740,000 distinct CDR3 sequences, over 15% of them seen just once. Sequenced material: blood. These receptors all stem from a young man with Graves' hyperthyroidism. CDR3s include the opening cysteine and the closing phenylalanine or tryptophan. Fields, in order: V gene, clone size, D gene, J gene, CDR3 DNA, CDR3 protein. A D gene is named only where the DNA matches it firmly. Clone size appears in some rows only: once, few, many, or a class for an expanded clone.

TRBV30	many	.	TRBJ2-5	TGTGCCTGGAGTGGTGACTCCAGCCAGTACTTC	CAWSGDSSQYF
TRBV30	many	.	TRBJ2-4	TGTGCCTGGAGTGTAGCTAGCCTGCTAGCCAAAAACATTCAGTACTTC	CAWSVASLLAKNIQYF
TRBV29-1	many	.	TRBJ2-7	TGCAGCGTGAGGGGTTCGGAGGGTCGTTACGCCTACGAGCAGTACTTC	CSVRGSEGRYAYEQYF
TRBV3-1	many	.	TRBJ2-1	TGTGCCTCCTACCGGGAGCCCTCCTACAATGAGCAGTTCTTC	CASYREPSYNEQFF
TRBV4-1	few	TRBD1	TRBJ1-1	TGCGCCAGCAGCCAACGGGACAGCCTGCTGAACACTGAAGCTTTCTTT	CASSQRDSLLNTEAFF
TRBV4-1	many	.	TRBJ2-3	TGCGCCAGCAGCCCCGGGAGCGCAGATACGCAGTATTTT	CASSPGSADTQYF
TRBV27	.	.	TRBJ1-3	TGTGCCAGCAGTTCTCACCCCTCTGGAAACACCATATATTTT	CASSSHPSGNTIYF
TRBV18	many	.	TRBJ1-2	TGTGCCAGCTCACAGCAGCAGGGAGACGGCTACACCTTC	CASSQQQGDGYTF
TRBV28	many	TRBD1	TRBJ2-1	TGTGCCAGCAACCTGAGGGGGCAGGGCAATGAGCAGTTCTTC	CASNLRGQGNEQFF
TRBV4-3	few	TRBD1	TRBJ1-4	TGCGCCAGCAGCCAAGGGGACAGGGGGTCTGAAAAACTGTTTTTT	CASSQGDRGSEKLFF
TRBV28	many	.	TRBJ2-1	TGTGCCAGCAGTCCTCCAAGGTATGGGACCTACAATGAGCAGTTCTTC	CASSPPRYGTYNEQFF
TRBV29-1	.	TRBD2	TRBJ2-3	TGCAGCGTTTACGGGAGCGGGAGGACAGATACGCAGTATTTT	CSVYGSGRTDTQYF
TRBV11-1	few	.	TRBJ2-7	TGTGCCAGCAGCCCTATCCACGAGCAGTACTTC	CASSPIHEQYF
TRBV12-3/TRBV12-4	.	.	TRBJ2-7	TGTGCCAGCACCTCTTTCCGGGGATTGAGACCTATCACCGAGCAGTACTTC	CASTSFRGLRPITEQYF
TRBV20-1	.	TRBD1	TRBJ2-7	TGCAGTGCTAGAGATCGGGACAGGCGCGAGCAGTACTTC	CSARDRDRREQYF
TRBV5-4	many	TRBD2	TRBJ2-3	TGTGCCAGCAGCTCCGGACTAGCCGGGGCTACGCAGTATTTT	CASSSGLAGATQYF
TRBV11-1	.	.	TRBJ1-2	TGTGCCAGCAGCCCCCTCGGGGGGTCCTATGGCTACACCTTC	CASSPLGGSYGYTF
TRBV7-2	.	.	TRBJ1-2	TGTGCCAGCAGTTCTATCTGGGGGGGAGGAGGCTACACCTTC	CASSSIWGGGGYTF
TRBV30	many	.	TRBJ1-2	TGTGCCTGGAAAATACTGGACTATGGCTACACCTTC	CAWKILDYGYTF